This entry is about one T cell receptor beta chain. Method: immunoSEQ multiplex PCR; TCRdb's copy keeps in-frame clones and lacks some. The repertoire holds tens of thousands of clones, with nearly 85% as singletons. This sample was included in a study of blood T cell repertoires in COVID-19. Overall study: Italy, Spain and the United States were the sources of the convalescent and acute COVID-19 samples.

This CDR3 region has 14 residues. Germline values: CDR1 SGHRS, CDR2 YFSETQ. V was pared by 0 bases and J by 4 bases, with 10 bases between. Sample: peripheral blood. The clonotype originates from an elderly woman with acute or convalescent COVID-19. The J gene is TRBJ1-2, the V gene TRBV5-1; D is unclear. The CDR3 DNA follows: TGCGCCAGCAGCTTGGGACACTCCCTCTATGGCTACACCTTC. The encoded protein is CASSLGHSLYGYTF.